These 29 T cell receptor beta chains originate from one sample sequenced in a study of T cells in Graves' hyperthyroidism and ophthalmopathy. Amplified regions were TCR beta CDR3 sequences from RNA transcripts. Primed by the HTBI set, a first-round RT-PCR was run on the TCR CDR3. Each CDR3 protein is one row after TCRdb ran MiXCR on the multiplex PCR reads. The table shows a few hundred thousand distinct CDR3 sequences, with less than 20% occurring only once. The sequenced sample was blood. The receptors shown here come from a woman in her twenties or thirties with Graves' hyperthyroidism.

This CDR3 reads CASSIRDLPYNEQFF. The CDR3 coding sequence is TGTGCCAGTAGTATACGGGACTTACCCTACAATGAGCAGTTCTTC. The chain recombines TRBV19 with TRBJ2-1; tentatively, D is TRBD2 (6 bases). This CDR3 spans 15 amino acids. Looked up from germline, CDR1 is LNHDA and CDR2 is SQIVND (reference sequence). The germline V and J ends were trimmed by 2 bases and 2 bases, with 10 bases remaining between them. Complete variable domain (other parts from reference TRBV19 and TRBJ2-1): DGGITQSPKYLFRKEGQNVTLSCEQNLNHDAMYWYRQDPGQGLRLIYYSQIVNDFQKGDIAEGYSVSREKKESFPLTVTSAQKNPTAFYLCASSIRDLPYNEQFFGPGTRLTVL.

This clonotype was recorded many times. The rearrangement joins TRBV28 to TRBJ1-3, with 7 bases fitting TRBD1. Germline CDR1 reads MDHEN; CDR2 reads SYDVKM. V lost 1 base and J lost 4; bases outside the gene matches: 4. The CDR3 spans 15 residues. The CDR3 sequence: CASSLSRGVGNTIYF. The DNA for the CDR3 is TGTGCCAGCAGTTTATCCAGGGGGGTCGGAAACACCATATATTTT.

This clonotype was seen a handful of times. This chain uses TRBV5-4 with TRBJ2-5, with a possible D match to TRBD1 (6 bases). Trimming cost V 5 bases and J 3 bases, with 17 bases left between them. This CDR3 comprises 15 residues. Germline V gene sequence: CDR1 SGHNT, CDR2 YYREEE (reference sequence). CDR3 amino acids: CASRATGRGEETQYF. DNA for the CDR3: TGTGCCAGCAGGGCGACAGGTCGAGGAGAAGAGACCCAGTACTTC.

Ten or more counts support this clonotype. V usage is TRBV5-1 and J usage is TRBJ2-1; 13 positions agree with TRBD2. Germline loops: CDR1 SGHRS, CDR2 YFSETQ. The CDR3 length is 18 residues. After removal of 6 bases from V and 6 bases from J, the junction contained 15 bases not matched to a gene. CDR3 coding DNA: TGCGCCAGCAAAATGGGGGGTGGACTAGCGGGAGTTGGCAATGAGCAGTTCTTC. Translation: CASKMGGGLAGVGNEQFF.

This chain links TRBV29-1 with TRBJ2-5, with TRBD1 identical over 10 bases. V lost 3 bases and J lost 5; bases outside the gene matches: 12. Germline V gene lookup returns CDR1 SQVTM and CDR2 ANQGSEA. The CDR3 consists of 16 residues. CDR3 region: CSVDGRRQGARETQYF. As DNA, the CDR3 is TGCAGCGTTGATGGTCGCCGACAGGGGGCGAGGGAGACCCAGTACTTC.

This clonotype was recorded many times. The chain employs TRBV7-3 and TRBJ2-1; 10 bases match TRBD2. From germline, CDR1 is SGHTA and CDR2 FQGTGA. The CDR3 loop spans 16 amino acids. The junction had 4 bases not matched to a gene; V was cut back by 5 bases and J by 0 bases. DNA for the CDR3: TGTGCCAGCAGCGCTCTAGCGGGAGACTCCTACAATGAGCAGTTCTTC. This codes for CASSALAGDSYNEQFF.

A few counts support this clonotype. J is TRBJ2-4 and V is TRBV10-2; D is perhaps TRBD1 (6 bases). The CDR3 covers 16 residues. Germline-derived CDR1 and CDR2 are WSHSY and SAAADI. V gave up 0 bases and J gave up 4 bases, with 13 bases separating them. CDR3 residues: CASSESSDRTKNIQYF. CDR3 DNA sequence: TGCGCCAGCAGTGAGTCTTCTGACAGGACGAAAAACATTCAGTACTTC.

The rearrangement links TRBV12-5 to TRBJ1-5; D not resolved. Germline CDR1 reads LGHNT; CDR2 reads FRNRAP. V lost 7 bases, J lost 7 bases, and 14 bases lay in between. The CDR3 covers 13 residues. This CDR3 is CASATGFLQPQHF. CDR3 nucleotide sequence: TGTGCTAGTGCCACCGGATTTTTACAGCCCCAGCATTTT.

In regard to this clonotype: This may arise from a read error, as a much more abundant clone is one base away. The rearrangement joins TRBV18 to TRBJ1-1; TRBD1 agrees at 11 bases. Trimming removed 3 bases from V and 1 base from J; junction bases left unmatched: 4. CDR3 length: 16 amino acids. Germline-derived CDR1 and CDR2 are KGHSH and LQKENI. DNA for the CDR3: TGTGCCAGCTCACCCGGGACAGGGGGATCGAACACTGAAGCTTTCTTT. Translated, it gives CASSPGTGGSNTEAFF. Using reference TRBV18 and TRBJ1-1 for the parts outside the CDR3, the full variable domain is NAGVMQNPRHLVRRRGQEARLRCSPMKGHSHVYWYRQLPEEGLKFMVYLQKENIIDESGMPKERFSAEFPKEGPSILRIQQVVRGDSAAYFCASSPGTGGSNTEAFFGQGTRLTVV.

In its sample, this clonotype was seen a few times. This chain links TRBV7-9 with TRBJ1-2, with D possibly TRBD1 on 5 matching bases. The CDR3 is 14 residues long. V was pared by 7 bases and J by 8 bases, with 20 bases between. Germline-derived CDR1 and CDR2 are SEHNR and FQNEAQ (reference sequence). The CDR3 nucleotides read TGTGCCAGCACCTCCGGGTTGCAGGGAGGAGGCTACACCTTC. This gives the protein CASTSGLQGGGYTF. The complete variable domain, with remaining parts taken from reference TRBV7-9 and TRBJ1-2, reads DTGVSQNPRHKITKRGQNVTFRCDPISEHNRLYWYRQTLGQGPEFLTYFQNEAQLEKSRLLSDRFSAERPKGSFSTLEIQRTEQGDSAMYLCASTSGLQGGGYTFGSGTRLTVV.

This clonotype was detected a few times. V is TRBV6-2 or TRBV6-3 and J is TRBJ2-5; the D gene is possibly TRBD1 (6 bases). V dropped 10 bases and J dropped 0 bases, with 6 bases sitting between them. Germline V gives CDR1 MNHEY, CDR2 SVGEGT. The CDR3 totals 11 residues. The CDR3 here is CATGDQETQYF. CDR3 bases: TGTGCCACAGGGGACCAAGAGACCCAGTACTTC.

This clonotype was seen at least ten times. This chain joins TRBV11-2 and TRBJ2-3, with 8 bases fitting TRBD2. The V gene end was trimmed by 2 bases and the J gene end by 2 bases; junction bases not matched to a gene: 3. Germline CDR1 reads SGHAT; CDR2 reads FQNNGV. The CDR3 covers 15 residues. The CDR3 region is CASSLSGRATDTQYF. CDR3 sequence (DNA): TGTGCCAGCAGCTTATCCGGGAGGGCCACAGATACGCAGTATTTT.

This clonotype was detected many times. The chain recombines TRBV27 with TRBJ2-3, with 9 positions matching TRBD1. Germline CDR1 reads MNHEY; CDR2 reads SMNVEV (reference sequence). The length of the CDR3 is 16 residues. Trimming at V came to 6 bases and at J to 3 bases, leaving 10 bases not matched to a gene. The CDR3 loop reads CASSRDRGFRTDTQYF. CDR3 sequence (DNA): TGTGCCAGCAGCCGCGACAGGGGGTTTCGTACAGATACGCAGTATTTT.

This clonotype was counted only a few times. The chain carries TRBV18 and TRBJ2-5; tentative D call: TRBD1 (6 bases). This CDR3 has 15 amino acids. V was trimmed by 0 bases and J by 5 bases, leaving 13 bases between them. Germline assignment: CDR1 KGHSH and CDR2 LQKENI. The CDR3 reads CASSPPNRAEETQYF. For the CDR3, the DNA is TGTGCCAGCTCACCACCGAACAGGGCGGAGGAGACCCAGTACTTC.

This clonotype was detected many times. The V gene is TRBV7-2, the J gene TRBJ2-3, with 13 bases aligning to TRBD2. V was pared by 6 bases and J by 3 bases, with 6 bases of the junction left unmatched. Germline assignment: CDR1 SGHTA and CDR2 FQGNSA. The CDR3 runs to 16 residues. Written as DNA, the CDR3 is TGTGCCAGCAGGTCACTAGCGGGAGGGCCGACAGATACGCAGTATTTT. This encodes CASRSLAGGPTDTQYF.

The chain couples TRBV14 to TRBJ1-1; D gene unclear. The CDR3 is 16 residues long. Trimming shortened V by 8 bases and J by 4 bases, and 23 bases separated the two germline ends. Germline V gene sequence: CDR1 SGHDN, CDR2 FVKESK. The CDR3 spells CASVPQMRGGCTEAFF. In DNA, the CDR3 is TGTGCCAGCGTCCCCCAAATGCGGGGAGGGTGCACTGAAGCTTTCTTT.

This clonotype showed up just once. The chain employs TRBV15 and TRBJ1-5; D is ambiguous. This CDR3 is 15 amino acids long. V lost 0 bases to trimming and J lost 0 bases, with 6 bases between them. Germline V lookup: CDR1 LNHNV, CDR2 YYDKDF (reference sequence). The CDR3 here is CATSRDRHSNQPQHF. CDR3 bases: TGTGCCACCAGCAGAGACAGGCATAGCAATCAGCCCCAGCATTTT.

The genes are TRBV7-2 and TRBJ2-2, with 8 bases that match TRBD2. The V and J ends lost 3 bases and 4 bases, in that order; junction bases with no gene match: 4. In germline, CDR1 is SGHTA, CDR2 FQGNSA. This CDR3 contains 15 residues. This chain's CDR3 is CASSFREGLTGELFF. The DNA of the CDR3 is TGTGCCAGCAGCTTTCGGGAGGGCCTCACCGGGGAGCTGTTTTTT. The complete variable domain, with remaining parts taken from reference TRBV7-2 and TRBJ2-2, reads GAGVSQSPSNKVTEKGKDVELRCDPISGHTALYWYRQSLGQGLEFLIYFQGNSAPDKSGLPSDRFSAERTGGSVSTLTIQRTQQEDSAVYLCASSFREGLTGELFFGEGSRLTVL.

The chain couples TRBV29-1 to TRBJ2-1; D unclear. The length of the CDR3 is 12 residues. Trimming removed 2 bases at V and 2 bases at J, with 4 bases between. Per germline, CDR1 SQVTM and CDR2 ANQGSEA. The CDR3, as DNA: TGCAGCGTTGAAATAGCCTACAATGAGCAGTTCTTC. Its translation: CSVEIAYNEQFF.

This clonotype was recorded at least ten times. The chain joins TRBV28 to TRBJ1-5, with 11 bases fitting TRBD1. Germline V lookup: CDR1 MDHEN, CDR2 SYDVKM. The V and J ends lost 1 base and 5 bases, in that order; junction bases with no gene match: 4. This CDR3 comprises 16 residues. CDR3: CASSLFLGQGDQPQHF. The CDR3 DNA sequence: TGTGCCAGCAGTTTATTCCTGGGACAGGGGGATCAGCCCCAGCATTTT. Based on the CDR3 plus reference TRBV28 and TRBJ1-5, the full variable domain is DVKVTQSSRYLVKRTGEKVFLECVQDMDHENMFWYRQDPGLGLRLIYFSYDVKMKEKGDIPEGYSVSREKKERFSLILESASTNQTSMYLCASSLFLGQGDQPQHFGDGTRLSIL.

This clonotype was seen a few times. The chain links TRBV20-1 to TRBJ2-2; 7 bases align to TRBD1. The germline V gene has CDR1 DFQATT and CDR2 SNEGSKA (reference sequence). J gave up 3 bases and V 6 bases, and 13 bases lay outside the gene matches. This CDR3 spans 16 amino acids. CDR3 in amino acids: CSAPGQTYMDTGELFF. The CDR3 DNA is TGCAGTGCCCCGGGACAGACCTATATGGACACCGGGGAGCTGTTTTTT.

This clonotype was seen once. The chain is built from TRBV4-3 and TRBJ1-3, with D hard to call. V gave up 4 bases and J gave up 3 bases, with 16 bases separating them. CDR3 size: 16 residues. Germline CDR1 reads LGHNA; CDR2 reads YSLEER. This CDR3 reads CASSPRSARVGNTIYF. The CDR3 DNA reads as TGCGCCAGCAGCCCCCGGTCGGCAAGGGTTGGAAACACCATATATTTT.

The genes are TRBV19 and TRBJ2-7; D gene ambiguous. V shed 1 base and J shed 0 bases, with 10 bases lying between them. This CDR3 contains 15 residues. Germline V gene sequence: CDR1 LNHDA, CDR2 SQIVND (reference sequence). CDR3 protein: CASSIAPASSYEQYF. The DNA for the CDR3 is TGTGCCAGTAGTATAGCCCCGGCAAGCTCCTACGAGCAGTACTTC.

This clonotype was seen at least ten times. CDR3 protein: CSARVQGWGYTF. The CDR3 nucleotides read TGCAGTGCTAGAGTACAGGGGTGGGGCTACACCTTC. The genes are TRBV20-1 and TRBJ1-2; TRBD1 agrees at 7 bases. V dropped 1 base and J dropped 8; count of bases not matched to a gene: 4. Germline CDR1 and CDR2: DFQATT and SNEGSKA (reference sequence). CDR3 length: 12 residues.

Many counts were recorded for this clonotype. V gene TRBV7-2 combines with J gene TRBJ2-5, with no clear D. Trimming left V 1 base short and J 5 bases short, with 11 bases between. In germline, CDR1 is SGHTA, CDR2 FQGNSA. This CDR3 region has 14 residues. Written as DNA, the CDR3 is TGTGCCAGCAGCTTAGTGTTCAGGTCGGAGACCCAGTACTTC. Its translation is CASSLVFRSETQYF.

This chain links TRBV6-5 with TRBJ2-7, with D possibly being TRBD2 (6 bases). The germline gives CDR1 MNHEY, CDR2 SVGAGI. This CDR3 comprises 15 residues. The germline V and J ends were trimmed by 0 bases and 1 base, with 10 bases remaining between them. CDR3 protein: CASSYSAGRSYEQYF. CDR3 in DNA: TGTGCCAGCAGTTACTCTGCGGGAAGGTCCTACGAGCAGTACTTC.

This clonotype occurred many times. The genes are TRBV7-2 and TRBJ1-2; D may be TRBD1 (6 bases). Germline lookup yields CDR1 SGHTA and CDR2 FQGNSA. The CDR3 is made up of 12 amino acids. V lost 1 base, J lost 8 bases, and 8 bases lay in between. Here the CDR3 reads CASSLDRAGYTF. Written as DNA, the CDR3 is TGTGCCAGCAGCTTAGACAGGGCAGGCTACACCTTC.

Many counts were recorded for this clonotype. The rearrangement uses TRBV28 and TRBJ2-1; TRBD2 matches at 10 bases. Germline trimming cut 6 bases from V and 3 bases from J; bases unmatched to any gene: 2. The CDR3 is 14 residues long. Germline assignment: CDR1 MDHEN and CDR2 SYDVKM. The CDR3 nucleotides are TGTGCCAGCAGGAGCGGGAGGGGCTACAATGAGCAGTTCTTC. Its protein is CASRSGRGYNEQFF. The full variable domain, in which reference TRBV28 and TRBJ2-1 provide the parts outside the CDR3, is DVKVTQSSRYLVKRTGEKVFLECVQDMDHENMFWYRQDPGLGLRLIYFSYDVKMKEKGDIPEGYSVSREKKERFSLILESASTNQTSMYLCASRSGRGYNEQFFGPGTRLTVL.

The table lists this clonotype with a few counts. The V call is TRBV6-1, the J call TRBJ2-7; no reliable D call. CDR1 and CDR2 from the germline V gene are MNHNS and SASEGT. The V and J ends lost 8 bases and 3 bases respectively, with 14 bases between them. The CDR3 has 13 amino acids. The CDR3 is CASYDRENYEQYF. For the CDR3, the DNA is TGTGCCAGCTACGATCGAGAAAACTACGAGCAGTACTTC.